Following are 15 T cell receptor beta chains from one sample sequenced in a study of blood T cell repertoires in COVID-19. TCRdb's table, derived via immunoSEQ multiplex PCR, lists solely in-frame clones and lacks some. Of roughly 300,000 clones in the sample, approximately 90% are singletons; the top ten hold roughly 4.5%. The specimen sequenced was PBMCs or T cells enriched from blood (not recorded which). Receptors originate from a young man who had recovered from COVID-19.

The chain recombines TRBV7-9 with TRBJ2-5, with TRBD1 matching over 7 bases. The CDR3 totals 18 residues. Germline trimming cut 4 bases from V and 3 bases from J; bases unmatched to any gene: 17. Per germline, CDR1 SEHNR and CDR2 FQNEAQ (reference sequence). CDR3 residues: CASSSSVRDVGGEETQYF. The CDR3 nucleotides read TGTGCCAGCAGCTCCTCGGTCCGCGATGTAGGGGGCGAAGAGACCCAGTACTTC.

The V gene is TRBV28, the J gene TRBJ2-5; D remains ambiguous. The V end was cut by 6 bases, the J end by 0 bases, with 11 bases between. CDR3 size: 14 residues. Germline loops: CDR1 MDHEN, CDR2 SYDVKM. The CDR3 nucleotides are TGTGCCAGCAGGGAGAGAGGTAACCAAGAGACCCAGTACTTC. This translates into CASRERGNQETQYF.

The CDR3 sequence is CASSLRSVRETQYF. CDR3 coding DNA: TGTGCCAGCAGCCTGCGATCGGTCCGGGAGACCCAGTACTTC. The chain has TRBV7-6 and TRBJ2-5; D unresolved. Germline V lookup: CDR1 SGHVS, CDR2 FNYEAQ. The CDR3 covers 14 residues. V gave up 5 bases and J gave up 5 bases, with 15 bases separating them.

This clone occurred a few times. The rearrangement links TRBV3-1 (or the pseudogene TRBV3-2) to TRBJ1-1; no definite D call. V was pared by 1 base and J by 7 bases, with 10 bases between. The CDR3 runs to 13 residues. Germline CDR1 and CDR2: LGHDT and YNNKEL (reference sequence). The CDR3 protein is CASSQGSGSEAFF. DNA of the CDR3: TGTGCCAGCAGCCAAGGTAGCGGGAGTGAAGCTTTCTTT.

CDR3 loop: CASRLQGTYGYTF. The CDR3 DNA sequence: TGTGCCAGCAGGCTACAGGGAACCTATGGCTACACCTTC. The V call is TRBV27, the J call TRBJ1-2, with a weak D call TRBD1 (6 bases). Germline loops: CDR1 MNHEY, CDR2 SMNVEV (reference sequence). This CDR3 has 13 amino acids. The V end lost 6 bases, the J end lost 4 bases, and 12 bases lay between the germline ends.

The rearrangement joins TRBV11-3 to TRBJ1-1, with TRBD1 matching over 10 bases. Germline V lookup: CDR1 SGHNT, CDR2 YENEEA. V was clipped by 5 bases and J by 1 base; unmatched bases: 10. CDR3 length: 17 residues. CDR3 in DNA: TGTGCCAGCAGCCCCGGACAGGGGGGTAGAAGGAACACTGAAGCTTTCTTT. Protein: CASSPGQGGRRNTEAFF.

This chain joins TRBV28 and TRBJ2-3; no reliable D call. Germline V CDR1 and CDR2: MDHEN, SYDVKM. Trimming pared 5 bases from V and 1 base from J, leaving 7 bases between. The CDR3 has 13 residues. This chain's CDR3 is CASSTTRTDTQYF. CDR3 nucleotides: TGTGCCAGCAGTACTACGCGCACAGATACGCAGTATTTT. The variable domain in full, completed from reference TRBV28 and TRBJ2-3, reads DVKVTQSSRYLVKRTGEKVFLECVQDMDHENMFWYRQDPGLGLRLIYFSYDVKMKEKGDIPEGYSVSREKKERFSLILESASTNQTSMYLCASSTTRTDTQYFGPGTRLTVL.

The chain is built from TRBV27 and TRBJ1-1; no reliable D call. CDR1 MNHEY and CDR2 SMNVEV come from the germline V gene (reference sequence). Trimming took off 3 bases at V and 6 bases at J, with 23 bases between the two ends. The CDR3 runs to 17 residues. CDR3 in amino acids: CASSLGPRPWSTPEAFF. CDR3 DNA: TGTGCCAGCAGTTTGGGTCCGAGGCCCTGGTCCACGCCTGAAGCTTTCTTT.

The chain combines TRBV7-6 with TRBJ2-7, with 7 bases matching TRBD2. The CDR3 spans 17 residues. The ends lost 4 bases at V and 0 bases at J; junction bases unmatched: 12. The germline CDR1 and CDR2 sequences are SGHVS and FNYEAQ. Here the CDR3 reads CASSSPNSGYSSYEQYF. The CDR3 DNA sequence: TGTGCCAGCAGCTCCCCCAATAGCGGGTACAGCTCCTACGAGCAGTACTTC.

The V call is TRBV10-2, the J call TRBJ1-1, with a tentative D call TRBD1 (5 bases). CDR1 WSHSY and CDR2 SAAADI come from the germline V gene. The CDR3 contains 15 residues. V shed 6 bases and J shed 3 bases, with 17 bases lying between them. The CDR3 here is CASRAWGESDTEAFF. The CDR3 DNA is TGCGCCAGCAGAGCCTGGGGGGAGAGTGACACTGAAGCTTTCTTT.

The chain recombines TRBV11-1 with TRBJ1-2, with 8 bases matching TRBD1. CDR3 length: 12 amino acids. The V and J ends lost 4 bases and 9 bases, in that order; junction bases with no gene match: 4. CDR1 and CDR2 (germline): SGHAT, FQDESV (reference sequence). As DNA, the CDR3 is TGTGCCAGCAGCTCGACAGGGGAGAGCTACACCTTC. It specifies CASSSTGESYTF.

The chain has TRBV15 and TRBJ1-6; D possibly corresponds to TRBD1 (6 bases). Germline CDR1 LNHNV, CDR2 YYDKDF (reference sequence). The CDR3 loop spans 17 amino acids. The germline V and J ends were trimmed by 1 base and 0 bases, with 10 bases remaining between them. CDR3 amino acids: CATSRVQGGSYNSPLHF. The DNA of the CDR3 is TGTGCCACCAGCAGAGTACAAGGGGGCTCCTATAATTCACCCCTCCACTTT.

The chain carries TRBV2 and TRBJ2-7; TRBD2 is a possible D gene (5 bases). The CDR3 has 12 residues. The V end was cut by 8 bases, the J end by 3 bases, with 11 bases between. Germline assignment: CDR1 SNHLY and CDR2 FYNNEI. The CDR3 coding sequence is TGTGCCAGCCGGGCGGGCCTCTACGAGCAGTACTTC. Translation gives CASRAGLYEQYF.

This sequence joins TRBV28 and TRBJ2-5, with a weak D call TRBD1 (7 bases). V was pared by 6 bases and J by 5 bases, with 25 bases between. The CDR3 has 17 residues. Germline loops: CDR1 MDHEN, CDR2 SYDVKM. This CDR3 is CASSPLRDSLRGETQYF. The CDR3 coding sequence is TGTGCCAGCAGCCCCCTCCGGGACAGTCTTCGGGGGGAGACCCAGTACTTC.

Of note for this clone: A read error may account for a junction end that differs from germline. J is TRBJ2-7 and V is TRBV15, with 9 bases aligning to TRBD1. The CDR3 is 12 amino acids. The germline V gene has CDR1 LNHNV and CDR2 YYDKDF (reference sequence). CDR3 sequence: CATSRDQGQGSF. The CDR3 DNA reads as TGTGCCACCAGCAGAGATCAGGGACAGGGCTCGTTC.